This TCR beta chain was recovered during a study of blood T cell repertoires in COVID-19. Study at large: COVID-19 samples from acute and convalescent phases originated in the United States, Italy and Spain.

Adults between roughly 18 and 89 years of age took part from under 30 US areas. Clinical history as reported by participants underpinned cohort assignment. The method was immunoSEQ multiplex PCR; TCRdb's version includes in-frame clones alone and lacks a portion of them. The sample records 250,000 or so clones, about 91% being singletons. Per germline, CDR1 LGHNT and CDR2 FRNRAP. This CDR3 region has 18 residues. V was trimmed by 5 bases and J by 4 bases, leaving 26 bases between them. The TCR sequence derives from a human donor in a cohort exposed to, infected with or recovered from COVID-19 (not recorded which). The donor label of this sample is uncertain. Input material: PBMCs or T cells enriched from blood (not recorded which). J is TRBJ1-2 and V is TRBV12-5; a weak D match, TRBD1 (6 bases). CDR3 residues: CASGPQRTAKQDSYGYTF. In DNA, the CDR3 is TGTGCTAGTGGTCCTCAGCGGACAGCGAAACAAGATAGCTATGGCTACACCTTC. Based on the CDR3 plus reference TRBV12-5 and TRBJ1-2, the full variable domain is DARVTQTPRHKVTEMGQEVTMRCQPILGHNTVFWYRQTMMQGLELLAYFRNRAPLDDSGMPKDRFSAEMPDATLATLKIQPSEPRDSAVYFCASGPQRTAKQDSYGYTFGSGTRLTVV.